This is a list of T cell receptor beta chains from one sample in a study of CD8 T cells in Susac syndrome. TCRdb reanalysed the immunoSEQ multiplex PCR reads using MiXCR and keeps one entry per CDR3 protein. In the table there are approximately 160,000 distinct CDR3 sequences, roughly 95% of which are singletons. Sequencing input: CD4+ T cells from PBMCs. The receptors were sampled from a human donor in good health. Both conserved end residues are part of each CDR3. The D gene is left open where the match is weak. Part of the rows lack a size; the others show once, few, many or a class for expanded clones.

CDR3 | DNA | D | J | V | size
CANSQTTSGVETQYF | TGTGCCAACAGCCAAACTACTAGCGGGGTAGAGACCCAGTACTTC | TRBD2 | TRBJ2-5 | TRBV9 | NA
CASSPQTGIEAFF | TGTGCCAGCAGCCCGCAGACAGGTATCGAAGCTTTCTTT | NA | TRBJ1-1 | TRBV7-9 | NA
CASSLPPGGGYTF | TGTGCCAGCAGCCTCCCCCCAGGGGGCGGCTACACCTTC | TRBD1 | TRBJ1-2 | TRBV13 | NA
CASSLTGGSPLHF | TGTGCCAGCAGTTTGACAGGGGGCTCACCCCTCCACTTT | TRBD1 | TRBJ1-6 | TRBV28 | few
CSALSGGPYGEQFF | TGCAGTGCTCTCAGCGGGGGGCCCTATGGGGAGCAGTTCTTC | TRBD2 | TRBJ2-1 | TRBV20-1 | NA
CASSLPGQGVNTGELFF | TGTGCCAGCAGTCTCCCGGGACAGGGGGTTAACACCGGGGAGCTGTTTTTT | TRBD1 | TRBJ2-2 | TRBV6-1 | NA
CASSFWVNSNQPQHF | TGTGCCAGCAGTTTTTGGGTCAATAGCAATCAGCCCCAGCATTTT | NA | TRBJ1-5 | TRBV12-3/TRBV12-4 | NA
CATTTGPVYEQYF | TGTGCCACCACGACAGGGCCAGTCTACGAGCAGTACTTC | TRBD1 | TRBJ2-7 | TRBV6-5 | NA
CASITESNTGELFF | TGTGCCAGCATAACCGAATCGAACACCGGGGAGCTGTTTTTT | NA | TRBJ2-2 | TRBV2 | NA
CASSRDQQETQYF | TGTGCCAGCAGTCGGGACCAGCAAGAGACCCAGTACTTC | NA | TRBJ2-5 | TRBV2 | NA
CASRTSGSNTEAFF | TGTGCCAGTAGAACATCGGGGTCAAACACTGAAGCTTTCTTT | NA | TRBJ1-1 | TRBV19 | NA
CATSRVGQGSDTQYF | TGTGCCACCAGCAGAGTAGGGCAGGGGTCAGATACGCAGTATTTT | NA | TRBJ2-3 | TRBV15 | NA
CASSQASVSQYF | TGTGCCAGCAGCCAGGCCTCAGTGTCGCAGTATTTT | NA | TRBJ2-3 | TRBV4-2 | NA
CASSGGAVYGYTF | TGTGCCAGCAGTGGGGGCGCGGTCTATGGCTACACCTTC | NA | TRBJ1-2 | TRBV2 | NA
CATSREAAYGYTF | TGTGCCACCAGCAGAGAGGCCGCGTATGGCTACACCTTC | NA | TRBJ1-2 | TRBV15 | NA
CAWSYTSGGAPYF | TGTGCCTGGAGTTACACGAGCGGGGGGGCCCCCTACTTC | TRBD2 | TRBJ2-5 | TRBV30 | NA
CSARGTSGPGETQYF | TGCAGTGCTAGAGGGACTAGCGGGCCTGGGGAGACCCAGTACTTC | TRBD2 | TRBJ2-5 | TRBV20-1 | NA
CASSLKVADRGETQYF | TGTGCCAGCAGCCTCAAGGTAGCGGACAGAGGAGAGACCCAGTACTTC | NA | TRBJ2-5 | TRBV4-2 | few
CASSPQGLRDTEAFF | TGTGCCAGCAGTCCCCAGGGGTTGCGGGACACTGAAGCTTTCTTT | NA | TRBJ1-1 | TRBV7-6 | NA
CASMAPDGGGETQYF | TGTGCCAGTATGGCCCCGGACGGCGGCGGCGAGACCCAGTACTTC | NA | TRBJ2-5 | TRBV19 | NA
CASSDGDTQYF | TGTGCCAGCAGCGACGGCGATACGCAGTATTTT | NA | TRBJ2-3 | TRBV5-4 | NA
CASSLRMQGGEQFF | TGCGCCAGCAGCCTTAGAATGCAGGGGGGTGAGCAGTTCTTC | NA | TRBJ2-1 | TRBV5-1 | once
CASKPGVIETQYF | TGTGCCAGCAAACCAGGGGTGATAGAGACCCAGTACTTC | NA | TRBJ2-5 | TRBV2 | NA
CASSLVGGGDTQYF | TGTGCCAGCAGTTTAGTCGGGGGTGGTGATACGCAGTATTTT | NA | TRBJ2-3 | TRBV12-3/TRBV12-4 | NA
CSARDMRGTYGYTF | TGCAGTGCTAGAGATATGAGAGGGACCTATGGCTACACCTTC | NA | TRBJ1-2 | TRBV20-1 | NA
CASSYPPAAPNTGELFF | TGTGCCAGCAGTTACCCGCCAGCGGCCCCGAACACCGGGGAGCTGTTTTTT | NA | TRBJ2-2 | TRBV6-2/TRBV6-3 | NA
CASSATPQETQYF | TGCGCCAGCAGCGCTACACCACAAGAGACCCAGTACTTC | NA | TRBJ2-5 | TRBV5-1 | once
CASGGAQPQHF | TGTGCCAGTGGGGGTGCGCAGCCCCAGCATTTT | NA | TRBJ1-5 | TRBV19 | NA
CSVDQSSYNEQFF | TGCAGCGTTGACCAGTCCTCCTACAATGAGCAGTTCTTC | NA | TRBJ2-1 | TRBV29-1 | NA
CASSLWHEQFF | TGTGCCAGCAGCTTATGGCATGAGCAGTTCTTC | NA | TRBJ2-1 | TRBV13 | NA
CSARRGGLDTQYF | TGCAGTGCTAGACGGGGGGGCCTAGATACGCAGTATTTT | TRBD2 | TRBJ2-3 | TRBV20-1 | NA
CASSLWRENTEAFF | TGTGCCAGCAGTTTATGGAGAGAGAACACTGAAGCTTTCTTT | NA | TRBJ1-1 | TRBV27 | NA
CASSGTSGTYEQYF | TGTGCCAGCTCAGGGACTAGCGGCACCTACGAGCAGTACTTC | TRBD2 | TRBJ2-7 | TRBV11-1 | NA
CASSQGMYEQYF | TGTGCCAGCAGCCAAGGGATGTACGAGCAGTACTTC | NA | TRBJ2-7 | TRBV3-1 | once
CASSLGLAGGHANTGELFF | TGTGCCAGCAGCCTTGGACTAGCGGGGGGCCACGCGAACACCGGGGAGCTGTTTTTT | TRBD2 | TRBJ2-2 | TRBV7-8 | NA
CASSMGLAGSKSLSDTQYF | TGTGCCAGTAGCATGGGACTAGCGGGGTCGAAATCCCTATCAGATACGCAGTATTTT | TRBD2 | TRBJ2-3 | TRBV19 | NA
CASSSYRDWSTDTQYF | TGTGCCAGCAGCTCCTACCGGGACTGGAGCACAGATACGCAGTATTTT | NA | TRBJ2-3 | TRBV7-9 | NA
CASREIAGAVETQYF | TGTGCCAGCAGGGAGATAGCGGGGGCGGTTGAGACCCAGTACTTC | TRBD2 | TRBJ2-5 | TRBV5-4 | NA
CASSFGVINTGELFF | TGTGCCAGCAGCTTTGGCGTAATCAACACCGGGGAGCTGTTTTTT | NA | TRBJ2-2 | TRBV7-9 | NA
CASGTDQETQYF | TGTGCCAGCGGGACAGATCAAGAGACCCAGTACTTC | TRBD1 | TRBJ2-5 | TRBV27 | NA
CSVGAGAGDTQYF | TGCAGCGTTGGTGCGGGGGCCGGAGATACGCAGTATTTT | NA | TRBJ2-3 | TRBV29-1 | NA
CSVRGNGELFF | TGCAGCGTGCGAGGGAACGGGGAGCTGTTTTTT | NA | TRBJ2-2 | TRBV29-1 | NA
CASSQDWGSTGANVLTF | TGTGCCAGCAGCCAAGATTGGGGCAGTACCGGGGCCAACGTCCTGACTTTC | NA | TRBJ2-6 | TRBV3-1 | NA
CASSQVPGYGQPQHF | TGCGCCAGCAGCCAAGTCCCGGGGTATGGTCAGCCCCAGCATTTT | NA | TRBJ1-5 | TRBV4-1 | NA
CASSFTYTGMGSGYTF | TGTGCCAGCAGCTTCACCTACACAGGGATGGGTAGTGGCTACACCTTC | NA | TRBJ1-2 | TRBV7-9 | NA
CSVSPGVTYEQYF | TGCAGCGTTTCCCCCGGGGTCACCTACGAGCAGTACTTC | NA | TRBJ2-7 | TRBV29-1 | NA
CASSPRGLAVAKNIQYF | TGTGCCAGCAGCCCCCGGGGACTAGCGGTAGCCAAAAACATTCAGTACTTC | TRBD2 | TRBJ2-4 | TRBV7-9 | NA
CASSQKQRGEETQYF | TGCGCCAGCAGCCAAAAGCAACGGGGCGAAGAGACCCAGTACTTC | NA | TRBJ2-5 | TRBV4-1 | NA
CSAPRTSGGARVTGELFF | TGCAGTGCTCCGCGGACTAGCGGGGGGGCCAGGGTCACCGGGGAGCTGTTTTTT | TRBD2 | TRBJ2-2 | TRBV20-1 | NA
CASSPYRGLNTEAFF | TGTGCCAGCTCACCATATAGGGGGCTGAACACTGAAGCTTTCTTT | TRBD1 | TRBJ1-1 | TRBV18 | NA
CSARVVGNRGYTF | TGCAGTGCTAGAGTCGTAGGGAATCGCGGCTACACCTTC | NA | TRBJ1-2 | TRBV20-1 | NA
CASSPWDLTDTQYF | TGTGCCAGCAGCCCCTGGGACCTAACAGATACGCAGTATTTT | NA | TRBJ2-3 | TRBV5-6 | NA
CSARDFGDRVSYEQYF | TGCAGTGCTAGAGATTTCGGGGACAGGGTTTCCTACGAGCAGTACTTC | TRBD1 | TRBJ2-7 | TRBV20-1 | NA
CSAHDRVYNTEAFF | TGCAGTGCCCACGACAGGGTCTACAACACTGAAGCTTTCTTT | TRBD1 | TRBJ1-1 | TRBV20-1 | NA